This passage covers 14 T cell receptor beta chains from one sample sequenced in a study of blood T cell repertoires in COVID-19. Measured with immunoSEQ multiplex PCR; TCRdb has only the in-frame clones, and not every one. The sample comprises some 490,000 clones, around nine tenths of which are singletons, and roughly 8.5% rests with the top ten. The sequencing input was PBMCs or T cells enriched from blood (not recorded which). The receptors were gathered from a woman aged 55-75 years who had recovered from COVID-19.

This clone was seen just once. The rearrangement links TRBV6-1 to TRBJ2-3; D is possibly TRBD1 (7 bases). Germline CDR1 reads MNHNS; CDR2 reads SASEGT. The CDR3 contains 15 residues. Trimming removed 7 bases at V and 0 bases at J, with 14 bases between. The CDR3 loop is CASTPQGTSTDTQYF. In DNA, the CDR3 is TGTGCCAGCACCCCACAGGGGACTAGCACAGATACGCAGTATTTT.

The chain combines TRBV18 with TRBJ1-3; D ambiguous. Germline loops: CDR1 KGHSH, CDR2 LQKENI. CDR3 size: 16 residues. Trimming pared 2 bases from V and 0 bases from J, leaving 11 bases between. CDR3 sequence (DNA): TGTGCCAGCTCACCAAATTGGCACCACTCTGGAAACACCATATATTTT. It is translated as CASSPNWHHSGNTIYF. Supplemented by reference TRBV18 and TRBJ1-3, the full variable domain reads NAGVMQNPRHLVRRRGQEARLRCSPMKGHSHVYWYRQLPEEGLKFMVYLQKENIIDESGMPKERFSAEFPKEGPSILRIQQVVRGDSAAYFCASSPNWHHSGNTIYFGEGSWLTVV.

The chain has TRBV4-2 and TRBJ2-3; D gene ambiguous. The V end lost 0 bases, the J end lost 0 bases, and 7 bases lay between the germline ends. This CDR3 is 15 amino acids long. Germline CDR1 reads LGHNA; CDR2 reads YNFKEQ. DNA of the CDR3: TGTGCCAGCAGCCAAGATCGGTACAGCACAGATACGCAGTATTTT. It encodes CASSQDRYSTDTQYF.

In nucleotides, the CDR3 is TGTGCCATCACTCGGACAGGGGCAATGAACACTGAAGCTTTCTTT. This gives the protein CAITRTGAMNTEAFF. This chain connects TRBV10-3 to TRBJ1-1; 9 nucleotides line up with TRBD1. The CDR3 runs to 15 residues. After removal of 7 bases from V and 0 bases from J, the junction contained 6 bases not matched to a gene. The germline V gene encodes CDR1 ENHRY and CDR2 SYGVKD.

CDR3 in amino acids: CASSKVGVTNEKLFF. CDR3 nucleotides: TGCGCCAGCAGCAAGGTGGGAGTAACTAATGAAAAACTGTTTTTT. The rearrangement uses TRBV4-1 and TRBJ1-4; no clear D. V dropped 5 bases and J dropped 1 base, with 11 bases sitting between them. Germline values: CDR1 MGHRA, CDR2 YSYEKL. The CDR3 length is 15 residues.

The rearrangement links TRBV2 to TRBJ1-5; D unclear. V lost 2 bases and J lost 4, with 9 bases in between. CDR3 length equals 14 residues. CDR1 and CDR2 (germline): SNHLY, FYNNEI. The CDR3 DNA follows: TGTGCCAGCAGTGAATCTACGGTGAATCAGCCCCAGCATTTT. It is translated as CASSESTVNQPQHF.

The gene calls are TRBV5-1 and TRBJ1-1, with D unclear. Trimming removed 4 bases at V and 0 bases at J, with 7 bases between. Germline assignment: CDR1 SGHRS and CDR2 YFSETQ. The CDR3 extends over 13 amino acids. The CDR3 nucleotides read TGCGCCAGCAGCGCGGAGATGAACACTGAAGCTTTCTTT. Its protein is CASSAEMNTEAFF.

The chain employs TRBV18 and TRBJ2-3, with 8 bases aligning to TRBD2. The V segment lost 3 bases and the J segment 5 bases; nucleotides outside the gene matches: 10. Germline CDR1 is KGHSH and CDR2 is LQKENI. The CDR3 extends over 16 amino acids. This CDR3 is CASSPRTGGARDTQYF. For the CDR3, the DNA is TGTGCCAGCTCACCGCGGACCGGGGGGGCGAGAGATACGCAGTATTTT.

Written as DNA, the CDR3 is TGCGCCAGCAGCCGGACCGGGACAGGGGCTGATACGCAGTATTTT. Amino acids: CASSRTGTGADTQYF. The J gene is TRBJ2-3, the V gene TRBV5-1; the match to TRBD1 covers 10 bases. The germline gives CDR1 SGHRS, CDR2 YFSETQ. CDR3 length equals 15 residues. The ends lost 4 bases at V and 6 bases at J; junction bases unmatched: 8.

V gene TRBV9 combines with J gene TRBJ1-2, with D uncertain. Between the trimmed V and J ends, which lost 0 bases and 2 bases, there was a span of 5 bases. The CDR3 runs 13 residues. Germline V CDR1 and CDR2: SGDLS, YYNGEE. The CDR3 region is CASSVVENYGYTF. In DNA form, the CDR3 reads TGTGCCAGCAGCGTAGTCGAGAACTATGGCTACACCTTC.

This chain links TRBV5-5 with TRBJ1-1; D is unclear. The length of the CDR3 is 14 residues. V was cut by 4 bases and J by 2 bases, with 12 bases left in between. The germline gives CDR1 SGHKS, CDR2 YYEKEE (reference sequence). CDR3 in amino acids: CASSRREVNTEAFF. In DNA form, the CDR3 reads TGTGCCAGCAGCCGAAGGGAGGTAAACACTGAAGCTTTCTTT.

The chain carries TRBV10-3 and TRBJ2-1; the D gene is possibly TRBD2 (6 bases). The CDR3 consists of 15 residues. Germline V gives CDR1 ENHRY, CDR2 SYGVKD. V lost 4 bases and J 0 bases, leaving 10 bases between the germline ends. This CDR3 is CAISVDGSSYNEQFF. The CDR3 nucleotides are TGTGCCATCAGTGTAGACGGGAGCTCCTACAATGAGCAGTTCTTC.

The chain links TRBV5-1 to TRBJ2-2, with TRBD2 identical over 7 bases. Germline V lookup: CDR1 SGHRS, CDR2 YFSETQ. The V segment lost 4 bases and the J segment 3 bases; nucleotides outside the gene matches: 3. This CDR3 region has 14 residues. The CDR3 here is CASSSGTHTGELFF. Here the CDR3 DNA reads TGCGCCAGCAGCAGCGGGACCCACACCGGGGAGCTGTTTTTT.

This rearrangement joins TRBV6-1 to TRBJ1-2; TRBD1 agrees at 7 bases. Losses at the gene ends were 0 bases for V and 5 bases for J; bases not matched to a gene: 6. Germline V CDR1 and CDR2: MNHNS, SASEGT. CDR3 size: 15 residues. This CDR3 is CASSEATGFGYGYTF. CDR3 nucleotide sequence: TGTGCCAGCAGTGAAGCGACAGGGTTCGGGTATGGCTACACCTTC.